This T cell receptor (beta chain) is drawn from a study of shared clonotypes between healthy human individuals. Background on the study: The cohort had two women and three men, ages 18 to 49. Whole-study findings and limits: Unshared clonotypes carried lower generation probabilities than those common to all four donors. In this cohort, only blood was sampled, and tissue repertoires likely differ.

As for this clone: The antigen is unknown.

Libraries were prepared by immunoSEQ multiplex PCR; TCRdb keeps only in-frame clonotypes and omits some of them. The sample holds roughly 1,500,000 clones, approximately 98% seen once. CDR3 length: 13 amino acids. Germline V gene lookup returns CDR1 MNHNS and CDR2 SASEGT. Trimming took off 6 bases at V and 11 bases at J, with 19 bases between the two ends. What was sequenced was naive CD4+ T cells sorted from blood. Subset denoted: CD45RA+ positively selected. This chain joins TRBV6-1 and TRBJ1-1; D unresolved. The clonotype comes from a young man in good health. The DNA for the CDR3 is TGTGCCAGCAGCCTAAAGGGTTCGAGAACGGCTTTCTTT. It translates to CASSLKGSRTAFF.